This T cell receptor (beta chain) was sequenced in a study of cytomegalovirus exposure and HLA in healthy donors (dated by TCRdb to about 2017). Describing the broader study: According to a later analysis, one platform produced both the 120 validation repertoires and the 730 or so repertoires of the first cohort. The study aimed to test whether signatures of past pathogen exposure could be identified by cataloging public T cell receptors. Besides the first cohort of roughly 700 subjects, a separate validation cohort made up of 120 different subjects was used. High-throughput TCR immunosequencing, statistical association of individual TCRs with disease status, and machine learning were combined to predict cytomegalovirus infection status. The paper as a whole reports these results and caveats: The authors suggested that the approach could potentially be generalized to other disease states and immunological phenotypes. The validation cohort had no HLA typing available for a later analysis, so co-occurrence within that cohort was assessed over all 130 or so repertoires. The study listed 150 to 200 TCR beta chains as associated with cytomegalovirus. Most TCR sequences were observed very rarely across donors, whereas some public TCRs were present in many individuals. A few of the identified cytomegalovirus-associated TCR beta chains were confirmed in vitro to be specific for cytomegalovirus antigens. Of the cluster scores, about 94% were above 0 in a later analysis, which found that TCRs clustered in the first cohort also tended to co-occur in the 120 validation repertoires. The classifier was reported to diagnose cytomegalovirus status with high specificity and sensitivity in both the original cohort and the validation cohort.

Library generation was performed with the immunoSEQ multiplex PCR assay. The paper's data handling went like this. A statistical classification framework was built for diagnosing cytomegalovirus status from the catalog of TCR beta chain sequences. TCRdb carries this immuneACCESS record with in-frame sequences only. Its versions omit some clonotypes, under half of them owing to an unresolved V gene in the studies checked, with the rest unexplained. That table is the source of V, J and clone size, and D and trimming were worked out from the DNA. This sample lists roughly 120,000 clones; around 94% were detected once. The ten largest clones add up to 1% to 1.5% of the sample. Details on this clone: The target of this receptor is not known. No base-level quality is on record; no much larger clone is a single base apart.

The donors belonged to the validation cohort of roughly 120 subjects, which was separate from the 666-subject first cohort. Compared with germline, V lacks 1 base and J lacks 1 base; bases without a gene match: 3. Reading from cysteine to phenylalanine, the CDR3 counts 16 amino acids. CDR3 DNA only is kept here, 48 bases in frame from base 1. Based on the germline V gene, the CDR1 and CDR2 sequences are SGHTA and FQGNSA. Specimen: PBMCs. The chain is assembled from TRBV7-2 and TRBJ2-7, and 11 junction bases match TRBD2. The TCR comes from a woman between 18 and 29 years old in good health and CMV-seronegative. The DNA sequence is as follows: TGTGCCAGCAGCTTAGGGGGACTAGCGGCATCCTACGAGCAGTACTTC. It translates to CASSLGGLAASYEQYF.